The sequence of this T cell receptor beta chain was determined in a study of blood T cell repertoires in COVID-19. The germline V gene has CDR1 SNHLY and CDR2 FYNNEI. Trimming at V came to 3 bases and at J to 7 bases, leaving 7 bases not matched to a gene. CDR3 length equals 15 residues. Only in-frame clones appear in the TCRdb table, and some are missing; sequencing was by immunoSEQ multiplex PCR. The table lists roughly 40,000 clones, roughly 90% of them singletons. The clonotype was recovered from a human donor in a cohort sampled during active COVID-19. Sequenced material: peripheral blood. This sequence joins TRBV2 and TRBJ2-1; 9 bases agree with TRBD2. The CDR3 sequence: CASSDETSGFNEQFF. The DNA for the CDR3 is TGTGCCAGCAGTGATGAGACTAGCGGCTTTAATGAGCAGTTCTTC.